This T cell receptor beta chain was identified in a study of cytomegalovirus exposure and HLA in healthy donors. For the study at large: Unique TCRs from HLA-typed donors, roughly 87 million of them, were held in an early data release. General observations from the study: According to a later analysis, donors in an Asian-associated ancestry cluster reportedly had fewer N-insertions than the roughly 660-donor mean. Per a prior analysis, the majority of TCR beta V segments were productive roughly 87% or roughly 30% of the time. Among the CMV-associated chains, a few were confirmed in vitro as specific for CMV antigens.

PCR amplification relied on 60 Vbeta primers (plus 13 Jbeta primers). Only in-frame clones appear in the TCRdb table, and some are missing; sequencing was by immunoSEQ multiplex PCR. The table shows under 200,000 clones, with around 78% occurring only once. Deletions cut 0 bases from V and 3 bases from J, with 8 bases between. The length of the CDR3 is 14 residues. Germline CDR1 SNHLY, CDR2 FYNNEI. A note on this clone: Its antigen is currently unknown.

The sequenced sample was PBMCs. This TCR came from a woman aged 40 to 49 in good health and CMV-seronegative. The gene calls are TRBV2 and TRBJ1-2, with unresolved D. The CDR3 sequence is CASSEAREHYGYTF. The CDR3 DNA reads TGTGCCAGCAGTGAAGCTCGGGAGCACTATGGCTACACCTTC.